This section outlines one T cell receptor (beta chain) sequence together with its context. These data come from a study of cytomegalovirus exposure and HLA in healthy donors. Use of 60 Vbeta and 13 Jbeta primers characterized the PCR. Using immunoSEQ multiplex PCR, the repertoire was profiled, and TCRdb retains in-frame clones only, with some absent. Here the sample spans more than 95,000 clones, less than 85% being singletons. Trimming at V came to 5 bases and at J to 5 bases, leaving 6 bases not matched to a gene. The CDR3 is 15 amino acids. The germline V gene has CDR1 MNHNY and CDR2 SVGAGI (reference sequence).

Material: PBMCs. The chain is built from TRBV6-6 and TRBJ2-3, with 11 bases matching TRBD1. This sequence originates from a man aged 35 to 55 in good health and CMV-seropositive. DNA for the CDR3: TGTGCCAGCAGTGGACGGGACAGGGGGAGAGATACGCAGTATTTT. Its translation: CASSGRDRGRDTQYF.